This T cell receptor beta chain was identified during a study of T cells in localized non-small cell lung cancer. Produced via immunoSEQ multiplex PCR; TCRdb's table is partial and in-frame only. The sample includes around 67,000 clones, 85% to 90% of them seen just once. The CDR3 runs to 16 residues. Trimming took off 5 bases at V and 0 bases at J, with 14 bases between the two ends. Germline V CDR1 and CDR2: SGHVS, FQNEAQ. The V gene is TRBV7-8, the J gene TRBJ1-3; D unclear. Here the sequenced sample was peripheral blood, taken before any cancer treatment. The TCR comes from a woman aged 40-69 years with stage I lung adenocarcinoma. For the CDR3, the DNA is TGTGCCAGCAGCCGAGCGAACCTGATCTCTGGAAACACCATATATTTT. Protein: CASSRANLISGNTIYF.